These 22 T cell receptor beta chains were all obtained from the same sample, sequenced in a study of blood T cell repertoires in COVID-19. Profiled with immunoSEQ multiplex PCR; TCRdb holds only in-frame clones, not every one. This sample has some 160,000 clones, with 80% found just once. Material: peripheral blood. The receptors stem from a man between 65 and 85 years old with active or convalescent COVID-19.

The table lists this clone with a count of one. The CDR3 region is CASSPWDRSYGYTF. In DNA form, the CDR3 reads TGTGCCAGCTCACCATGGGACAGGTCCTATGGCTACACCTTC. The chain carries TRBV18 and TRBJ1-2, with 8 bases fitting TRBD1. The junction had 3 bases not matched to a gene; V was cut back by 2 bases and J by 4 bases. Per the germline V gene, CDR1 is KGHSH and CDR2 is LQKENI. The CDR3 contains 14 residues. The variable domain in full, completed from reference TRBV18 and TRBJ1-2, reads NAGVMQNPRHLVRRRGQEARLRCSPMKGHSHVYWYRQLPEEGLKFMVYLQKENIIDESGMPKERFSAEFPKEGPSILRIQQVVRGDSAAYFCASSPWDRSYGYTFGSGTRLTVV.

The V call is TRBV7-9, the J call TRBJ2-4; 7 bases match TRBD2. Losses at the gene ends were 3 bases for V and 9 bases for J; bases not matched to a gene: 5. CDR1 and CDR2 (germline): SEHNR, FQNEAQ (reference sequence). The CDR3 sequence is 13 residues long. The CDR3 protein is CASSFTSAIIQYF. As DNA, the CDR3 is TGTGCCAGCAGCTTCACTAGCGCGATCATTCAGTACTTC.

This clone showed up just once. V usage is TRBV6-6 and J usage is TRBJ2-2, with 9 nucleotides matching TRBD1. Trimming at V came to 5 bases and at J to 2 bases, leaving 12 bases not matched to a gene. The germline V gene has CDR1 MNHNY and CDR2 SVGAGI (reference sequence). This CDR3 is 18 amino acids long. CDR3 in amino acids: CASSLTIGTGTNTGELFF. CDR3 coding DNA: TGTGCCAGCAGTCTTACCATCGGGACAGGGACTAACACCGGGGAGCTGTTTTTT.

The chain links TRBV29-1 to TRBJ2-7, with D perhaps matching TRBD1 (5 bases). V was cut by 7 bases and J by 1 base, with 14 bases left in between. CDR1 is SQVTM, CDR2 ANQGSEA, per germline. There are 13 residues in the CDR3. The CDR3 DNA follows: TGCAGCGCGGGCCTGGGGCCTTCCTACGAGCAGTACTTC. Its protein is CSAGLGPSYEQYF.

The chain combines TRBV2 with TRBJ1-6, with unresolved D. The CDR3 sequence is 14 residues long. The V gene lost 5 bases and the J gene lost 3 bases, with 8 bases spanning the gap. CDR1 SNHLY and CDR2 FYNNEI come from the germline V gene. CDR3 nucleotides: TGTGCCAGCAGTTCCCTAATCTATAATTCACCCCTCCACTTT. Amino acids: CASSSLIYNSPLHF. Supplemented by reference TRBV2 and TRBJ1-6, the full variable domain reads EPEVTQTPSHQVTQMGQEVILRCVPISNHLYFYWYRQILGQKVEFLVSFYNNEISEKSEIFDDQFSVERPDGSNFTLKIRSTKLEDSAMYFCASSSLIYNSPLHFGNGTRLTVT.

The chain couples TRBV4-2 to TRBJ2-2, with 12 bases fitting TRBD1. The junction had 9 bases not matched to a gene; V was cut back by 7 bases and J by 6 bases. The length of the CDR3 is 16 residues. Germline-derived CDR1 and CDR2 are LGHNA and YNFKEQ. CDR3 sequence: CASTGGDRGQPGELFF. The CDR3 DNA sequence: TGTGCCAGCACCGGGGGGGACAGGGGGCAACCCGGGGAGCTGTTTTTT.

The chain employs TRBV7-9 and TRBJ1-5; the match to TRBD1 covers 7 bases. CDR1 SEHNR and CDR2 FQNEAQ come from the germline V gene (reference sequence). This CDR3 has 18 residues. V gave up 4 bases and J gave up 5 bases; unmatched junction bases: 17. The DNA for the CDR3 is TGTGCCAGCAGCTCAGACCCGAGAACAGGGGTAGTTGATCAGCCCCAGCATTTT. Residues: CASSSDPRTGVVDQPQHF.

The chain employs TRBV7-8 and TRBJ1-6, with D tentatively TRBD1 (6 bases). This CDR3 region has 15 residues. Germline V gene lookup returns CDR1 SGHVS and CDR2 FQNEAQ. Deletions cut 5 bases from V and 6 bases from J, with 14 bases between. The CDR3 reads CASSPNRDINSPLHF. The CDR3 DNA sequence: TGTGCCAGCAGCCCCAACCGGGACATTAATTCACCCCTCCACTTT.

The chain recombines TRBV3-1 (or the pseudogene TRBV3-2) with TRBJ1-6; D might be TRBD1 (5 bases). V lost 0 bases and J 7 bases, leaving 13 bases between the germline ends. Germline V gene sequence: CDR1 LGHDT, CDR2 YNNKEL (reference sequence). There are 16 residues in the CDR3. The CDR3 protein is CASSQEGRGWNSPLHF. In DNA form, the CDR3 reads TGTGCCAGCAGCCAAGAGGGAAGGGGCTGGAATTCACCCCTCCACTTT.

The chain carries TRBV10-3 and TRBJ1-1; maybe TRBD1 (6 bases). The V and J ends lost 10 bases and 7 bases respectively, with 16 bases between them. CDR1 is ENHRY, CDR2 SYGVKD, per germline. The CDR3 sequence is 12 residues long. CDR3 DNA: TGTGCCACCAGCAGGGAGGGGGGTGAAGCTTTCTTT. This codes for CATSREGGEAFF.

This clone occurred once. Just one base apart from a much larger clone, this may be a read error. The chain uses TRBV5-4 and TRBJ1-1; D possibly corresponds to TRBD1 (5 bases). V was cut by 2 bases and J by 1 base, with 9 bases left in between. This CDR3 spans 14 amino acids. CDR1 is SGHNT and CDR2 is YYREEE in the germline V gene (reference sequence). In DNA, the CDR3 is TGTGCCAGCAGCTTAAACCAGGGGAACACTGAAGCTTTCTTT. It codes for CASSLNQGNTEAFF.

The DNA for the CDR3 is TGTGCCAGCAGCAAAGTTCGGGGCCCCTGGACAGGGCGGGGGCATCAGCCCCAGCATTTT. Amino acids: CASSKVRGPWTGRGHQPQHF. This chain connects TRBV21-1 to TRBJ1-5; TRBD1 reflects the table's D call only, with no check against the DNA. TRBV21-1 is annotated as a pseudogene. CDR3 length: 20 amino acids.

This sequence joins TRBV6-5 and TRBJ1-1; D call uncertain. The V and J ends lost 6 bases and 5 bases respectively, with 16 bases between them. The CDR3 loop spans 14 amino acids. Germline lookup yields CDR1 MNHEY and CDR2 SVGAGI. CDR3 nucleotide sequence: TGTGCCAGCAGATTTCTGCCTCGGGAGACTGAAGCTTTCTTT. Its protein is CASRFLPRETEAFF.

The chain couples TRBV11-2 to TRBJ2-7; TRBD2 matches at 12 bases. Germline CDR1 SGHAT, CDR2 FQNNGV. The CDR3 has 14 residues. Trimming removed 6 bases from V and 3 bases from J; junction bases left unmatched: 3. The CDR3 coding sequence is TGTGCCAGCAGTGGACTAGCGGGGTTCTACGAGCAGTACTTC. This sequence encodes CASSGLAGFYEQYF.

This rearrangement joins TRBV7-2 to TRBJ1-3; 10 bases are shared with TRBD1. The CDR3 length is 14 residues. The V segment lost 8 bases and the J segment 8 bases; nucleotides outside the gene matches: 9. In germline, CDR1 is SGHTA, CDR2 FQGNSA. The CDR3 sequence: CASGTRQGADTIYF. CDR3 DNA sequence: TGTGCCAGCGGAACGAGACAGGGGGCCGACACCATATATTTT.

The J gene is TRBJ1-1, the V gene TRBV18; a weak D match, TRBD1 (6 bases). Germline values: CDR1 KGHSH, CDR2 LQKENI. Trimming left V 6 bases short and J 1 base short, with 12 bases between. This CDR3 is 14 amino acids long. CDR3 sequence (DNA): TGTGCCAGCTCGCCGGACAGAGCGAACACTGAAGCTTTCTTT. The encoded protein is CASSPDRANTEAFF.

This sequence joins TRBV3-1 (or the pseudogene TRBV3-2) and TRBJ1-2, with no clear D. The germline CDR1 and CDR2 sequences are LGHDT and YNNKEL (reference sequence). The CDR3 covers 13 residues. Trimming cost V 2 bases and J 8 bases, with 12 bases left between them. CDR3 in amino acids: CASSQSATRGYTF. DNA for the CDR3: TGTGCCAGCAGCCAATCAGCCACGAGGGGCTACACCTTC.

The chain combines TRBV2 with TRBJ2-7; 8 nucleotides line up with TRBD1. Germline V lookup: CDR1 SNHLY, CDR2 FYNNEI. V was pared by 8 bases and J by 4 bases, with 10 bases of the junction left unmatched. The CDR3 covers 14 residues. CDR3 in DNA: TGTGCCAGCGGGACCCGGACAGGGCAATACGAGCAGTACTTC. It yields the protein CASGTRTGQYEQYF.

This clone was seen only once. The V and J genes are TRBV30 and TRBJ1-3; D not resolved. The CDR3 loop spans 13 amino acids. Germline assignment: CDR1 GTSNPN and CDR2 SVGIG (reference sequence). Trimming removed 1 base from V and 6 bases from J, with 10 bases in between. The CDR3 DNA is TGTGCCTGGAGTGGAGGGCCACAAAACACCATATATTTT. Its protein product is CAWSGGPQNTIYF.

The chain couples TRBV7-7 to TRBJ2-6; D might be TRBD2 (5 bases). CDR1 is SSHAT, CDR2 FNYEAQ, per germline (reference sequence). V dropped 4 bases and J dropped 4 bases, with 14 bases sitting between them. The CDR3 contains 16 residues. The CDR3 protein is CASSSGLSRGANVLTF. The CDR3 DNA is TGTGCCAGCAGCTCCGGACTTTCGAGGGGGGCCAACGTCCTGACTTTC.

Worth noting for this clone: At one end the junction does not follow the germline gene, possibly because of a read error. The gene calls are TRBV7-7 and TRBJ2-5, with D maybe TRBD1 (6 bases). There are 13 residues in the CDR3. The germline CDR1 and CDR2 sequences are SSHAT and FNYEAQ (reference sequence). CDR3: CASSLDRTETQYF. In nucleotides, the CDR3 is TGTGCTAGCAGCTTAGACAGGACAGAGACCCAGTACTTC.

V gene TRBV28 combines with J gene TRBJ1-5; unclear D gene. The CDR3 has 14 amino acids. CDR1 MDHEN and CDR2 SYDVKM come from the germline V gene. V dropped 5 bases and J dropped 4 bases, with 12 bases sitting between them. CDR3 amino acids: CASSLPYTNQPQHF. CDR3 DNA sequence: TGTGCCAGCAGTCTGCCTTACACGAATCAGCCCCAGCATTTT.